In this sample, the clone carrying this TCR beta chain turned up a few times. Original processing notes: Estimation of nucleated cell counts relied on the amplification of reference gene primers. The repertoire was sequenced with immunoSEQ multiplex PCR; TCRdb's copy has only in-frame clones and lacks some. The V and J calls and clone size were taken over from that table, and D and trimming were inferred from the DNA. The sample yields some 87,000 clones, around 76% seen once. This specimen comes from a study of blood T cell repertoires in COVID-19. Study summary: The analysed material was cDNA or gDNA that came from T cells, B-cell-depleted T cells, or PBMCs.

The length of the CDR3 is 16 residues. J lost 5 bases, V lost 0 bases, and 7 bases had no gene match. Germline V gives CDR1 SEHNR, CDR2 FQNEAQ (reference sequence). The chain couples TRBV7-9 to TRBJ2-1, with 7 bases aligning to TRBD1. The sequence was collected from a human donor in a cohort sampled during active COVID-19. Sequencing input: peripheral blood. CDR3 protein: CASSLARGQLNNEQFF. The DNA for the CDR3 is TGTGCCAGCAGCTTAGCGAGGGGACAGCTCAACAATGAGCAGTTCTTC. The full variable domain, with the rest looked up from reference TRBV7-9 and TRBJ2-1, is DTGVSQNPRHKITKRGQNVTFRCDPISEHNRLYWYRQTLGQGPEFLTYFQNEAQLEKSRLLSDRFSAERPKGSFSTLEIQRTEQGDSAMYLCASSLARGQLNNEQFFGPGTRLTVL.